A single sample gave rise to the 2 T cell receptor beta chains below, sequenced in a study of T-cell memory formation after mild COVID-19. TCRdb reanalysed the 5' RACE reads using MiXCR and keeps one entry per CDR3 protein. This table has fewer than 150,000 distinct CDR3 sequences, 14% appearing once. Sequencing input: PBMCs or a T cell subset sorted from them (not recorded which). All receptors come from an adult woman who had mild COVID-19 (a few samples of this study predate the infection). Cell type and time point are not known.

This clonotype has just a few counts. The J gene is TRBJ2-2, the V gene TRBV30; D possibly corresponds to TRBD2 (5 bases). V lost 0 bases and J 6 bases, leaving 5 bases between the germline ends. Germline values: CDR1 GTSNPN, CDR2 SVGIG (reference sequence). The CDR3 loop spans 12 amino acids. The CDR3 sequence is CAWSVGAGELFF. DNA for the CDR3: TGTGCCTGGAGTGTGGGAGCCGGGGAGCTGTTTTTT.

This clonotype was detected only a few times. V usage is TRBV6-5 and J usage is TRBJ2-1, with 8 bases aligning to TRBD2. Germline CDR1 is MNHEY and CDR2 is SVGAGI. Germline trimming cut 6 bases from V and 9 bases from J; bases unmatched to any gene: 13. There are 15 residues in the CDR3. Here the CDR3 DNA reads TGTGCCAGCAGCCCATCAAGCGGCAGCGGGGGTGAGCAGTTCTTC. Residues: CASSPSSGSGGEQFF.